This is a list of T cell receptor beta chains from one sample in a study of T-cell memory formation after mild COVID-19. Each CDR3 protein gets one entry after TCRdb re-called the 5' RACE reads with MiXCR. This table has fewer than 600,000 distinct CDR3 sequences, approximately 21% appearing once. What was sequenced was PBMCs or a T cell subset sorted from them (not recorded which). The receptors stem from an adult woman who had mild COVID-19 (a few samples of this study predate the infection). Cell type and time point are not known. CDR3s include the opening cysteine and the closing phenylalanine or tryptophan. A D gene is named only where the DNA matches it firmly. Some rows have no size entry. The others give once, few or many, or a class for an expanded clone.

d_gene,v_gene,j_gene,abundance,CDR3aa,CDR3nt
NA,TRBV7-9,TRBJ2-1,few,CASTLERVEFF,TGTGCCAGCACCCTAGAGCGAGTCGAGTTCTTC
TRBD2,TRBV7-9,TRBJ2-7,few,CASSSSLAGPYEQYF,TGTGCCAGCAGCTCCAGCCTAGCGGGGCCGTACGAGCAGTACTTC
NA,TRBV4-1,TRBJ2-3,NA,CASSQDSRRHTDTQYF,TGCGCCAGCAGCCAAGACAGCAGACGACACACAGATACGCAGTATTTT
NA,TRBV5-6,TRBJ2-1,few,CASSGGAYGSYNEQFF,TGTGCCAGCAGCGGAGGGGCGTACGGTTCCTACAATGAGCAGTTCTTC
NA,TRBV6-1,TRBJ2-4,NA,CASRTQRNIQYF,TGTGCCAGCAGGACACAGCGGAACATTCAGTACTTC
TRBD1,TRBV7-2,TRBJ1-1,NA,CASSTRTGTGTEAFF,TGTGCCAGCAGCACACGGACAGGGACGGGCACTGAAGCTTTCTTT
TRBD2,TRBV6-1,TRBJ2-1,NA,CASSEAGASGVYNEQFF,TGTGCCAGCAGTGAAGCGGGGGCTAGCGGGGTCTACAATGAGCAGTTCTTC
TRBD1,TRBV20-1,TRBJ1-5,NA,CSAKTDRGGQPQHF,TGCAGTGCTAAAACGGACAGGGGCGGTCAGCCCCAGCATTTT
TRBD2,TRBV7-2,TRBJ2-7,few,CASSLVPPSGIWYEQYF,TGTGCCAGCAGCTTAGTCCCGCCTAGCGGGATTTGGTACGAGCAGTACTTC
TRBD2,TRBV19,TRBJ2-3,many,CASSLSGRVSTDTQYF,TGTGCCAGTTCTCTTAGCGGGAGAGTCAGCACAGATACGCAGTATTTT
TRBD2,TRBV7-9,TRBJ2-7,few,CASSPQSGTSSYEQYF,TGTGCCAGCAGCCCACAGAGTGGGACTAGCTCCTACGAGCAGTACTTC
TRBD1,TRBV9,TRBJ2-2,NA,CASRSTGANTGELFF,TGTGCCAGCAGGTCAACAGGGGCGAACACCGGGGAGCTGTTTTTT
TRBD1,TRBV24-1,TRBJ1-4,many,CATSDSGQDEAKLFF,TGTGCCACCAGTGATTCAGGACAGGATGAGGCAAAACTGTTTTTT
NA,TRBV24-1,TRBJ2-1,NA,CATSDSRLGLSTSSYNEQFF,TGTGCCACCAGTGATTCTCGGCTGGGACTTTCTACTTCGAGCTACAATGAGCAGTTCTTC
NA,TRBV5-1,TRBJ2-1,NA,CASSWGSLNEQFF,TGCGCCAGCAGCTGGGGGTCTCTCAATGAGCAGTTCTTC
NA,TRBV7-2,TRBJ1-4,NA,CASSFRSGEKLFF,TGTGCCAGCAGCTTCCGGAGCGGCGAAAAACTGTTTTTT
TRBD2,TRBV11-2,TRBJ2-3,many,CASRRTSGGWGTDTQYF,TGTGCCAGCAGACGGACTAGCGGGGGGTGGGGCACAGATACGCAGTATTTT
TRBD1,TRBV7-9,TRBJ2-7,NA,CASSPSGTGGVYEQYF,TGTGCCAGCAGCCCATCCGGGACAGGGGGCGTCTACGAGCAGTACTTC
NA,TRBV24-1,TRBJ1-5,NA,CATSERLNQPQHF,TGTGCCACCAGTGAGCGGCTTAATCAGCCCCAGCATTTT
TRBD1,TRBV6-5,TRBJ1-2,NA,CASSNDRGPLRDGYTF,TGTGCCAGCAGCAACGACAGGGGCCCCCTGCGGGATGGCTACACCTTC
TRBD1,TRBV6-5,TRBJ2-6,few,CASSYHRDRRGANVLTF,TGTGCCAGCAGTTACCACAGGGACAGACGTGGGGCCAACGTCCTGACTTTC
NA,TRBV20-1,TRBJ2-3,NA,CSAAQMGEGDTQYF,TGCAGTGCTGCCCAAATGGGCGAGGGAGATACGCAGTATTTT
TRBD2,TRBV10-3,TRBJ2-3,few,CAISERSSGGKSDTQYF,TGTGCCATCAGTGAGCGTAGTAGCGGGGGGAAATCAGATACGCAGTATTTT
TRBD1,TRBV18,TRBJ2-2,few,CASSQGQLNTGELFF,TGTGCCAGCTCACAGGGACAGCTTAACACCGGGGAGCTGTTTTTT
NA,TRBV7-6,TRBJ2-3,few,CASSLGRVLSTDTQYF,TGTGCCAGCAGCTTAGGGCGGGTCCTAAGCACAGATACGCAGTATTTT
NA,TRBV7-9,TRBJ2-7,few,CASSPSGTYYEQYF,TGTGCCAGCAGTCCGTCCGGGACTTACTACGAGCAGTACTTC
TRBD2,TRBV5-1,TRBJ2-7,NA,CASSSSGLAGSYEQYF,TGCGCCAGCAGCTCTTCGGGACTAGCGGGCTCCTACGAGCAGTACTTC
NA,TRBV7-3,TRBJ2-3,many,CASSLARTDTQYF,TGTGCCAGCAGCCTTGCCAGGACAGATACGCAGTATTTT
NA,TRBV9,TRBJ2-1,few,CASSVGGGVGNEQFF,TGTGCCAGCAGCGTAGGTGGCGGGGTAGGCAATGAGCAGTTCTTC
NA,TRBV7-9,TRBJ2-3,NA,CASSLVTGSRDTQYF,TGTGCCAGCAGCTTAGTTACAGGGAGCAGAGATACGCAGTATTTT
NA,TRBV6-2/TRBV6-3,TRBJ1-2,NA,CASSRSDYGYTF,TGTGCCAGCAGTCGGAGTGACTATGGCTACACCTTC
TRBD1,TRBV4-1,TRBJ1-6,few,CASSQVGTGDSPLHF,TGCGCCAGCAGCCAAGTTGGGACAGGGGATTCACCCCTCCACTTT
NA,TRBV7-9,TRBJ2-2,NA,CASSNRERGSGELFF,TGTGCCAGCAGCAACCGGGAAAGGGGTTCCGGGGAGCTGTTTTTT
NA,TRBV7-2,TRBJ2-7,few,CASSLNPGASYEQYF,TGTGCCAGCAGCTTAAACCCGGGGGCCTCCTACGAGCAGTACTTC
NA,TRBV5-6,TRBJ2-7,few,CASRQDRLFYEQYF,TGTGCCAGCAGACAGGACAGACTCTTCTACGAGCAGTACTTC
TRBD2,TRBV24-1,TRBJ2-1,few,CATSGVSGGAFYEQFF,TGTGCCACCAGTGGAGTTAGCGGGGGGGCGTTTTATGAGCAGTTCTTC
NA,TRBV5-4,TRBJ1-2,many,CASSDISVQGGYTF,TGTGCCAGCAGCGACATATCAGTTCAGGGTGGCTACACCTTC
TRBD2,TRBV5-5,TRBJ2-5,many,CASSLWEGETQYF,TGTGCCAGCAGCTTGTGGGAGGGCGAGACCCAGTACTTC
NA,TRBV5-1,TRBJ2-7,few,CASSLVGEKGYEQYF,TGCGCCAGCAGCTTGGTCGGGGAGAAGGGCTACGAGCAGTACTTC
TRBD2,TRBV9,TRBJ2-7,few,CASSAAGDATYEQYF,TGTGCCAGCAGCGCCGCGGGGGACGCAACCTACGAGCAGTACTTC
TRBD2,TRBV20-1,TRBJ2-3,few,CSARGLADNTDTQYF,TGCAGTGCTAGAGGACTAGCGGATAACACAGATACGCAGTATTTT